This is a list of T cell receptor beta chains from one sample in a study of blood T cell repertoires in COVID-19. Generated by immunoSEQ multiplex PCR, the TCRdb table keeps only in-frame clones and is missing some. This table has tens of thousands of clones, around three quarters appearing once. Input material: peripheral blood. The receptors derive from a human donor in a cohort sampled during active COVID-19. CDR3s include the opening cysteine and the closing phenylalanine or tryptophan. D genes are given only for firm matches. Size values are once, few and many counts, or a class for expanded clones, and some rows have none.

v_call: TRBV2; clone_size: .; d_call: TRBD2; j_call: TRBJ2-5; cdr3_aa: CASSLRTSGRAGETQYF; cdr3_nt: TGTGCCAGCAGCCTTCGGACTAGCGGGAGGGCCGGTGAGACCCAGTACTTC
v_call: TRBV7-3; clone_size: .; d_call: TRBD2; j_call: TRBJ2-2; cdr3_aa: CASSPPGLAGGSTGELFF; cdr3_nt: TGTGCCAGCAGCCCTCCGGGACTAGCGGGAGGTAGCACCGGGGAGCTGTTTTTT
v_call: TRBV28; clone_size: .; d_call: TRBD1; j_call: TRBJ2-5; cdr3_aa: CASRWDRETQYF; cdr3_nt: TGTGCCAGCAGGTGGGACAGGGAGACCCAGTACTTC
v_call: TRBV19; clone_size: .; d_call: .; j_call: TRBJ1-5; cdr3_aa: CASSVRGRQQGGDQPQHF; cdr3_nt: TGTGCCAGTAGTGTAAGAGGGAGGCAGCAGGGTGGCGATCAGCCCCAGCATTTT
v_call: TRBV7-2; clone_size: .; d_call: TRBD1; j_call: TRBJ1-6; cdr3_aa: CASSLGGQGRSPLHF; cdr3_nt: TGTGCCAGCAGCTTAGGGGGACAGGGTCGTTCACCCCTCCACTTT
v_call: TRBV6-5; clone_size: .; d_call: .; j_call: TRBJ1-6; cdr3_aa: CASRGPANSPLHF; cdr3_nt: TGTGCCAGCAGGGGGCCAGCGAATTCACCCCTCCACTTT
v_call: TRBV11-3; clone_size: .; d_call: TRBD1; j_call: TRBJ2-7; cdr3_aa: CASSLRGQGYEQYF; cdr3_nt: TGTGCCAGCAGCTTAAGGGGACAGGGCTACGAGCAGTACTTC
v_call: TRBV7-9; clone_size: .; d_call: .; j_call: TRBJ2-1; cdr3_aa: CASSRRSSYNEQFF; cdr3_nt: TGTGCCAGCAGCCGACGGAGCTCCTACAATGAGCAGTTCTTC
v_call: TRBV6-5; clone_size: many; d_call: .; j_call: TRBJ2-3; cdr3_aa: CASSPGVPEQYF; cdr3_nt: TGTGCCAGCAGTCCAGGGGTTCCAGAGCAGTATTTT
v_call: TRBV6-2/TRBV6-3; clone_size: .; d_call: TRBD2; j_call: TRBJ2-5; cdr3_aa: CASSPAASGEETQYF; cdr3_nt: TGTGCCAGCAGCCCCGCGGCGAGCGGGGAAGAGACCCAGTACTTC
v_call: TRBV28; clone_size: once; d_call: TRBD1; j_call: TRBJ2-5; cdr3_aa: CASSLVQGAQGKTQYF; cdr3_nt: TGTGCCAGCAGTTTGGTGCAGGGGGCGCAGGGAAAGACCCAGTACTTC
v_call: TRBV9; clone_size: few; d_call: TRBD2; j_call: TRBJ2-1; cdr3_aa: CASSVGRRLAGGGQFF; cdr3_nt: TGTGCCAGCAGCGTAGGGAGGCGGCTAGCGGGAGGTGGGCAGTTCTTC
v_call: TRBV11-2; clone_size: .; d_call: .; j_call: TRBJ2-7; cdr3_aa: CASSLVIPSEQYF; cdr3_nt: TGTGCCAGCAGCTTAGTTATTCCTAGCGAGCAGTACTTC
v_call: TRBV6-2/TRBV6-3; clone_size: .; d_call: TRBD2; j_call: TRBJ2-1; cdr3_aa: CASSYSQARRLAGYNEQFF; cdr3_nt: TGTGCCAGCAGTTACTCCCAGGCTAGACGACTAGCCGGCTACAATGAGCAGTTCTTC
v_call: TRBV28; clone_size: many; d_call: TRBD2; j_call: TRBJ2-1; cdr3_aa: CASSYPGTSGISYNEQFF; cdr3_nt: TGTGCCAGCAGCTATCCTGGGACTAGCGGGATCTCCTACAATGAGCAGTTCTTC
v_call: TRBV5-8; clone_size: once; d_call: .; j_call: TRBJ1-1; cdr3_aa: CASSLRRGSEAFF; cdr3_nt: TGTGCCAGCAGCTTGAGGAGGGGCAGTGAAGCTTTCTTT
v_call: TRBV20-1; clone_size: .; d_call: TRBD1; j_call: TRBJ1-2; cdr3_aa: CSARGQVGYTF; cdr3_nt: TGCAGTGCTCGCGGACAGGTCGGCTACACCTTC
v_call: TRBV5-4; clone_size: few; d_call: .; j_call: TRBJ2-7; cdr3_aa: CASSIQGLYEQYF; cdr3_nt: TGTGCCAGCTCAATACAGGGCCTTTACGAGCAGTACTTC
v_call: TRBV28; clone_size: .; d_call: TRBD1; j_call: TRBJ1-4; cdr3_aa: CASSTGGGEKLFF; cdr3_nt: TGTGCCAGCTCCACAGGGGGGGGAGAAAAACTGTTTTTT
v_call: TRBV15; clone_size: .; d_call: TRBD1; j_call: TRBJ1-1; cdr3_aa: CATSRDRTGFAFF; cdr3_nt: TGTGCCACCAGCAGAGACCGGACAGGGTTTGCTTTCTTT
v_call: TRBV7-6; clone_size: .; d_call: .; j_call: TRBJ1-4; cdr3_aa: CASSLWREKLFF; cdr3_nt: TGTGCCAGCAGCTTATGGCGGGAAAAACTGTTTTTT
v_call: TRBV10-3; clone_size: .; d_call: TRBD1; j_call: TRBJ2-1; cdr3_aa: CAIKRTGGTPSNEQFF; cdr3_nt: TGTGCCATCAAACGGACAGGGGGCACACCTTCCAATGAGCAGTTCTTC
v_call: TRBV7-2; clone_size: .; d_call: TRBD2; j_call: TRBJ2-5; cdr3_aa: CASSSPWGRVETQYF; cdr3_nt: TGTGCCAGCAGCTCCCCATGGGGGAGGGTAGAGACCCAGTACTTC
v_call: TRBV5-1; clone_size: .; d_call: TRBD1; j_call: TRBJ1-2; cdr3_aa: CASSLAGTGSDYGYTF; cdr3_nt: TGCGCCAGCAGCTTGGCTGGGACAGGGTCAGACTATGGCTACACCTTC
v_call: TRBV2; clone_size: .; d_call: .; j_call: TRBJ2-2; cdr3_aa: CASRRGGTNTGELFF; cdr3_nt: TGTGCCAGCAGGAGGGGGGGCACGAACACCGGGGAGCTGTTTTTT
v_call: TRBV29-1; clone_size: .; d_call: .; j_call: TRBJ2-1; cdr3_aa: CSVRSGLSFTLYNEQFF; cdr3_nt: TGCAGCGTAAGGTCCGGACTATCATTCACCCTCTACAATGAGCAGTTCTTC
v_call: TRBV19; clone_size: .; d_call: TRBD1; j_call: TRBJ1-5; cdr3_aa: CASSIRGIRTGDNQPQHF; cdr3_nt: TGTGCCAGTAGTATAAGGGGGATAAGGACAGGGGACAATCAGCCCCAGCATTTT
v_call: TRBV5-5; clone_size: many; d_call: .; j_call: TRBJ1-4; cdr3_aa: CASSLVPGENEKLFF; cdr3_nt: TGTGCCAGCAGCTTGGTTCCAGGGGAGAATGAAAAACTGTTTTTT
v_call: TRBV6-5; clone_size: few; d_call: .; j_call: TRBJ1-1; cdr3_aa: CASSYSTGRTEAFF; cdr3_nt: TGTGCCAGCAGTTACTCGACGGGGAGGACTGAAGCTTTCTTT
v_call: TRBV6-5; clone_size: .; d_call: .; j_call: TRBJ2-3; cdr3_aa: CASREATSTDTQYF; cdr3_nt: TGTGCCAGCAGAGAGGCAACTAGCACAGATACGCAGTATTTT
v_call: TRBV29-1; clone_size: .; d_call: .; j_call: TRBJ1-2; cdr3_aa: CSVSGVEHGYTF; cdr3_nt: TGCAGCGTAAGTGGAGTAGAGCATGGCTACACCTTC
v_call: TRBV7-2; clone_size: .; d_call: .; j_call: TRBJ2-2; cdr3_aa: CASSQRGVNTGELFF; cdr3_nt: TGTGCCAGCAGCCAAAGGGGTGTGAACACCGGGGAGCTGTTTTTT
v_call: TRBV20-1; clone_size: once; d_call: .; j_call: TRBJ2-5; cdr3_aa: CSATLALTQYF; cdr3_nt: TGCAGTGCTACACTAGCCTTAACCCAGTACTTC
v_call: TRBV20-1; clone_size: many; d_call: .; j_call: TRBJ2-1; cdr3_aa: CSARDRRAQFF; cdr3_nt: TGCAGTGCTAGAGATAGGCGGGCCCAGTTCTTC
v_call: TRBV6-5; clone_size: once; d_call: .; j_call: TRBJ1-3; cdr3_aa: CASSYPWTAGNTIYF; cdr3_nt: TGTGCCAGCAGTTACCCCTGGACAGCTGGAAACACCATATATTTT
v_call: TRBV28; clone_size: .; d_call: TRBD2; j_call: TRBJ2-7; cdr3_aa: CASSYRGLAGSEQYF; cdr3_nt: TGTGCCAGCAGTTACCGTGGACTAGCGGGAAGCGAGCAGTACTTC
v_call: TRBV24-1; clone_size: .; d_call: TRBD1; j_call: TRBJ1-5; cdr3_aa: CATSDAGQANYQPQHF; cdr3_nt: TGTGCCACCAGTGACGCAGGACAGGCCAACTATCAGCCCCAGCATTTT
v_call: TRBV28; clone_size: .; d_call: .; j_call: TRBJ1-5; cdr3_aa: CASIHYPTRNSNQPQHF; cdr3_nt: TGTGCCAGCATCCATTATCCCACCAGGAATAGCAATCAGCCCCAGCATTTT
v_call: TRBV9; clone_size: .; d_call: .; j_call: TRBJ2-7; cdr3_aa: CASSSGPAYEQYF; cdr3_nt: TGTGCCAGCAGCTCAGGGCCAGCCTACGAGCAGTACTTC
v_call: TRBV5-1; clone_size: once; d_call: .; j_call: TRBJ2-3; cdr3_aa: CASSLVGGKTDTQYF; cdr3_nt: TGCGCCAGCAGCTTGGTAGGGGGTAAGACAGATACGCAGTATTTT
v_call: TRBV5-5; clone_size: .; d_call: .; j_call: TRBJ2-7; cdr3_aa: CASQKGLLTYEQYF; cdr3_nt: TGTGCCAGCCAGAAGGGACTTCTAACCTACGAGCAGTACTTC
v_call: TRBV27; clone_size: .; d_call: TRBD2; j_call: TRBJ2-2; cdr3_aa: CASSPPSGRKTGELFF; cdr3_nt: TGTGCCAGCAGTCCCCCTAGCGGGAGGAAGACCGGGGAGCTGTTTTTT
v_call: TRBV6-5; clone_size: .; d_call: .; j_call: TRBJ1-5; cdr3_aa: CASSPGGTWPQHF; cdr3_nt: TGTGCCAGCAGCCCCGGGGGAACCTGGCCCCAGCATTTT
v_call: TRBV11-2; clone_size: .; d_call: TRBD2; j_call: TRBJ2-3; cdr3_aa: CASSLDRASGTSPTDTQYF; cdr3_nt: TGTGCCAGCAGCTTAGATCGGGCTAGCGGGACCTCCCCCACAGATACGCAGTATTTT
v_call: TRBV19; clone_size: .; d_call: TRBD2; j_call: TRBJ2-1; cdr3_aa: CASSILTPGLAGGRSSYNEQFF; cdr3_nt: TGTGCCAGTAGTATTTTGACCCCGGGACTAGCGGGAGGAAGGAGCTCCTACAATGAGCAGTTCTTC
v_call: TRBV6-6; clone_size: .; d_call: .; j_call: TRBJ2-5; cdr3_aa: CASSLSTNPTKTQYF; cdr3_nt: TGTGCCAGCAGTCTCTCGACAAACCCCACAAAGACCCAGTACTTC
v_call: TRBV13; clone_size: .; d_call: TRBD1; j_call: TRBJ1-3; cdr3_aa: CASSTQGQGINTIYF; cdr3_nt: TGTGCCAGCAGCACCCAGGGACAGGGCATAAACACCATATATTTT
v_call: TRBV28; clone_size: .; d_call: TRBD1; j_call: TRBJ1-5; cdr3_aa: CASSSPGQGVDQPQHF; cdr3_nt: TGTGCCAGCAGTTCCCCGGGACAGGGGGTTGATCAGCCCCAGCATTTT
v_call: TRBV29-1; clone_size: .; d_call: .; j_call: TRBJ2-7; cdr3_aa: CSVGAGLGEQYF; cdr3_nt: TGCAGCGTGGGAGCAGGCCTCGGCGAGCAGTACTTC
v_call: TRBV29-1; clone_size: .; d_call: .; j_call: TRBJ1-2; cdr3_aa: CSVGTGLIGYTF; cdr3_nt: TGCAGCGTTGGCACAGGGTTAATTGGCTACACCTTC
v_call: TRBV18; clone_size: .; d_call: .; j_call: TRBJ2-1; cdr3_aa: CASSPALNSNEQFF; cdr3_nt: TGTGCCAGCTCACCAGCCCTAAACAGCAATGAGCAGTTCTTC
v_call: TRBV9; clone_size: .; d_call: .; j_call: TRBJ2-2; cdr3_aa: CASSVDNRPTGELFF; cdr3_nt: TGTGCCAGCAGCGTTGACAACCGCCCCACCGGGGAGCTGTTTTTT
v_call: TRBV28; clone_size: .; d_call: TRBD1; j_call: TRBJ2-1; cdr3_aa: CASSLGGQVPFQFF; cdr3_nt: TGTGCCAGCAGTTTGGGGGGACAGGTCCCCTTCCAGTTCTTC
v_call: TRBV6-6; clone_size: few; d_call: TRBD1; j_call: TRBJ1-2; cdr3_aa: CASEGDRGKYGYTF; cdr3_nt: TGTGCCAGCGAGGGGGACAGGGGAAAGTATGGCTACACCTTC